A single sample gave rise to the 2 T cell receptor beta chains below, sequenced in a study of lymphopenia after photon versus proton radiotherapy. Sequenced by immunoSEQ multiplex PCR; TCRdb stores in-frame clones only, minus some. The sample records roughly 64,000 clones, 75% to 90% being singletons. The sequencing here drew on peripheral blood, taken from a patient treated with proton-based radiotherapy. The origin of the receptors is a man older than 75 with esophageal cancer.

The chain carries TRBV30 and TRBJ1-6, with 8 nucleotides matching TRBD1. Germline V gene lookup returns CDR1 GTSNPN and CDR2 SVGIG (reference sequence). V lost 5 bases and J lost 1; bases outside the gene matches: 4. The CDR3 runs 15 residues. The CDR3 sequence: CAWDRGRSYNSPLHF. The CDR3, as DNA: TGTGCCTGGGACAGGGGACGGTCCTATAATTCACCCCTCCACTTT.

This clone occurred once. The genes are TRBV30 and TRBJ2-2; 13 bases are shared with TRBD2. V lost 4 bases to trimming and J lost 6 bases; unmatched junction nucleotides: 14. This CDR3 is built from 18 residues. Germline CDR1 reads GTSNPN; CDR2 reads SVGIG (reference sequence). Here the CDR3 DNA reads TGTGCCTGGACCTCGAGGGGGACTAGCGGGATTTTTGCCGGGGAGCTGTTTTTT. This encodes CAWTSRGTSGIFAGELFF. Using reference TRBV30 and TRBJ2-2 for the parts outside the CDR3, the full variable domain is SQTIHQWPATLVQPVGSPLSLECTVEGTSNPNLYWYRQAAGRGLQLLFYSVGIGQISSEVPQNLSASRPQDRQFILSSKKLLLSDSGFYLCAWTSRGTSGIFAGELFFGEGSRLTVL.